One sample yielded the 15 T cell receptor beta chains listed below, sequenced in a study of cytomegalovirus exposure and HLA in healthy donors. Both 60 Vbeta primers and 13 Jbeta primers went into the PCR. The protocol was immunoSEQ multiplex PCR, while the TCRdb copy is restricted to in-frame clones and leaves out a portion. The sample lists fewer than 200,000 clones, about 80% occurring once. What was sequenced was PBMCs. These receptors came from a man aged 30 to 39 in good health and CMV-seronegative.

The rearrangement uses TRBV11-1 and TRBJ1-2, with no clear D. Trimming shortened V by 2 bases and J by 0 bases, and 10 bases separated the two germline ends. Germline V gives CDR1 SGHAT, CDR2 FQDESV (reference sequence). CDR3 length: 15 residues. The CDR3 protein is CASSLLSSSNYGYTF. The CDR3 region has the DNA TGTGCCAGCAGCTTATTATCCAGTTCTAACTATGGCTACACCTTC.

The rearrangement links TRBV30 to TRBJ2-3, with TRBD2 matching over 10 bases. The CDR3 is made up of 15 amino acids. Per germline, CDR1 GTSNPN and CDR2 SVGIG (reference sequence). V gave up 2 bases and J gave up 5 bases; unmatched junction bases: 7. The CDR3 protein is CAWSFVAGGVDTQYF. In DNA, the CDR3 is TGTGCCTGGAGTTTTGTAGCGGGAGGTGTAGATACGCAGTATTTT.

This clone has only a few counts. The chain combines TRBV30 with TRBJ2-7, with D perhaps TRBD2 (5 bases). CDR3 length: 12 residues. Germline V gene sequence: CDR1 GTSNPN, CDR2 SVGIG (reference sequence). V was shortened by 4 bases and J by 8 bases, with 15 bases between the two germline ends. This CDR3 reads CAWIGASRQQYF. CDR3 DNA sequence: TGTGCCTGGATCGGTGCTAGCCGCCAGCAGTACTTC.

The CDR3 loop reads CASSLFRPGEGYTF. The CDR3 DNA reads as TGTGCCAGCAGTTTATTTAGGCCAGGGGAAGGCTACACCTTC. The chain uses TRBV28 and TRBJ1-2; tentative D call: TRBD1 (6 bases). V shed 1 base and J shed 8 bases, with 14 bases lying between them. The CDR3 is made up of 14 amino acids. The germline gives CDR1 MDHEN, CDR2 SYDVKM.

This clone was picked up a small number of times. The genes are TRBV12-5 and TRBJ2-3, with D tentatively TRBD1 (5 bases). The CDR3 runs 10 residues. Germline V gene data show CDR1 as LGHNT and CDR2 as FRNRAP. Trimming took 8 bases from V and 5 from J, leaving 5 bases between them. The CDR3 bases are TGTGCTAGTAGGGGAGATACGCAGTATTTT. Protein product: CASRGDTQYF.

The chain employs TRBV5-6 and TRBJ2-6; 9 bases are shared with TRBD1. The V gene end was trimmed by 3 bases and the J gene end by 1 base; junction bases not matched to a gene: 5. Germline V gene sequence: CDR1 SGHDT, CDR2 YYEEEE. This CDR3 spans 17 amino acids. The CDR3 nucleotides are TGTGCCAGCAGCTCCGGGACAGGGAGATCTGGGGCCAACGTCCTGACTTTC. Translating it yields CASSSGTGRSGANVLTF.

This clone was counted between two and nine times. The genes are TRBV4-1 and TRBJ2-4; 9 bases agree with TRBD1. The germline gives CDR1 MGHRA, CDR2 YSYEKL. V trimming: 3 bases; J trimming: 9 bases; junction bases outside the gene matches: 6. The CDR3 length is 14 residues. CDR3 sequence (DNA): TGCGCCAGCAGCCACAGGACAGGGGTTTTCATTCAGTACTTC. As protein: CASSHRTGVFIQYF.

The CDR3 reads CAWLGTGEETQYF. The CDR3 DNA is TGTGCCTGGCTAGGGACGGGGGAAGAGACCCAGTACTTC. The chain links TRBV30 to TRBJ2-5; D might be TRBD2 (6 bases). This CDR3 is built from 13 residues. Germline CDR1 and CDR2: GTSNPN and SVGIG (reference sequence). Trimming cost V 5 bases and J 3 bases, with 13 bases left between them.

The chain employs TRBV10-3 and TRBJ2-1, with 7 bases fitting TRBD2. Germline assignment: CDR1 ENHRY and CDR2 SYGVKD. The V and J ends lost 2 bases and 14 bases, in that order; junction bases with no gene match: 6. The CDR3 extends over 12 amino acids. The CDR3 sequence is CAISERRAGKFF. The DNA of the CDR3 is TGTGCCATCAGTGAGAGGAGAGCGGGAAAGTTCTTC.

The chain couples TRBV7-2 to TRBJ2-7; 9 bases map to TRBD2. Trimming cost V 5 bases and J 2 bases; bases outside gene matches: 7. Germline V gives CDR1 SGHTA, CDR2 FQGNSA. This CDR3 is 15 amino acids long. CDR3 in amino acids: CASSPVGGGAYEQYF. The CDR3 DNA follows: TGTGCCAGCAGCCCCGTCGGCGGGGGGGCCTACGAGCAGTACTTC. Using reference TRBV7-2 and TRBJ2-7 for the parts outside the CDR3, the full variable domain is GAGVSQSPSNKVTEKGKDVELRCDPISGHTALYWYRQSLGQGLEFLIYFQGNSAPDKSGLPSDRFSAERTGGSVSTLTIQRTQQEDSAVYLCASSPVGGGAYEQYFGPGTRLTVT.

In its sample, this clone was seen a few times. The chain employs TRBV14 and TRBJ1-2; D is uncertain. This CDR3 has 14 amino acids. Trimming shortened V by 9 bases and J by 4 bases, and 18 bases separated the two germline ends. Looked up from germline, CDR1 is SGHDN and CDR2 is FVKESK. CDR3 in amino acids: CARSEVPRIYGYTF. The CDR3 DNA is TGTGCCAGATCAGAAGTGCCCAGAATCTATGGCTACACCTTC.

CDR3 sequence: CASSQGGLASDEQYF. In DNA form, the CDR3 reads TGCGCCAGCAGCCAAGGCGGACTAGCGTCTGACGAGCAGTACTTC. The chain joins TRBV4-3 to TRBJ2-7; TRBD2 matches 9 bases. Germline V gives CDR1 LGHNA, CDR2 YSLEER. The CDR3 is made up of 15 amino acids. J gave up 5 bases and V 1 base, and 6 bases lay outside the gene matches.

The chain recombines TRBV10-1 with TRBJ2-3; D uncertain. CDR1 is WNHNN, CDR2 SYGVQD, per germline (reference sequence). V gave up 4 bases and J gave up 0 bases, with 11 bases separating them. The CDR3 spans 15 residues. The CDR3 DNA is TGCGCCAGCAGTGCTATGACATTGAGCACAGATACGCAGTATTTT. Translation gives CASSAMTLSTDTQYF.

This clone appeared once. CDR3 coding DNA: TGCAGCGTTGAAGGCTCGAGCTCCTACAATGAGCAGTTCTTC. It yields the protein CSVEGSSSYNEQFF. This chain links TRBV29-1 with TRBJ2-1; D is ambiguous. V dropped 1 base and J dropped 0 bases, with 7 bases sitting between them. There are 14 residues in the CDR3. Germline CDR1 SQVTM, CDR2 ANQGSEA.

This clone was counted a single time. The genes are TRBV7-3 and TRBJ2-3, with 9 bases that match TRBD2. The germline V gene encodes CDR1 SGHTA and CDR2 FQGTGA. The CDR3 is made up of 14 amino acids. The V gene end was trimmed by 5 bases and the J gene end by 5 bases; junction bases not matched to a gene: 5. CDR3 sequence (DNA): TGTGCCAGCAGCCCGGGACTAGCACAAGATACGCAGTATTTT. Translating gives CASSPGLAQDTQYF.